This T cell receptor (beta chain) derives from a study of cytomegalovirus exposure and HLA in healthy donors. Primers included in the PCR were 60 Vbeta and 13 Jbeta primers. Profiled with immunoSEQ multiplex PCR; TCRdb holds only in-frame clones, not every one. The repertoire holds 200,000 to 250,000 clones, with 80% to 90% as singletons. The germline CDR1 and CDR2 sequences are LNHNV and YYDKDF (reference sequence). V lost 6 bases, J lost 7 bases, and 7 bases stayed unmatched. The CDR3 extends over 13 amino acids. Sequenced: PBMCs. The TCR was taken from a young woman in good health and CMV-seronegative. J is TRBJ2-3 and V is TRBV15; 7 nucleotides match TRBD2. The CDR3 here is CATRTGGGNTQYF. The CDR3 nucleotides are TGTGCCACCAGAACGGGAGGAGGAAATACGCAGTATTTT. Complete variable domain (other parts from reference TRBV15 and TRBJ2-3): DAMVIQNPRYQVTQFGKPVTLSCSQTLNHNVMYWYQQKSSQAPKLLFHYYDKDFNNEADTPDNFQSRRPNTSFCFLDIRSPGLGDTAMYLCATRTGGGNTQYFGPGTRLTVL.